This T cell receptor (beta chain) was retrieved from a study of cytomegalovirus exposure and HLA in healthy donors. Among the roughly 120 subjects of the validation cohort, separate from the roughly 730-subject first cohort, were the donors. Study-wide points: The classifier, whose performance was assessed in both the original and validation cohorts, reportedly diagnosed cytomegalovirus status with high specificity and sensitivity. CMV antigen specificity of three CMV-associated chains was confirmed in vitro. A later analysis found first-cohort TCR clusters tended to co-occur in the 130 or so validation repertoires.

Remarks on this clone: The target antigen is unknown.

This CDR3 is 15 amino acids long. Profiling relied on immunoSEQ multiplex PCR, and the TCRdb table lists in-frame clones only, not all of them. The data hold over 100,000 clones, with roughly nine tenths observed a single time. The chain combines TRBV1 with TRBJ2-1; the table's D call, TRBD2, was not checked against the DNA. TRBV1 is designated a pseudogene. The sequencing input was PBMCs. The clonotype was recovered from a young woman in good health and CMV-seronegative. The CDR3 coding sequence is TGCACCAGCAGCTCTATAGCGGGGGGGCTGGATGAGCAGTTCTTC. This sequence encodes CTSSSIAGGLDEQFF.